This TCR beta chain was sequenced for a study of T cell changes during pregnancy in multiple sclerosis. Using immunoSEQ multiplex PCR, the repertoire was profiled, and TCRdb retains in-frame clones only, with some absent. In the table there are tens of thousands of clones, approximately 94% of which are singletons. The sample was peripheral blood, taken in the third trimester of pregnancy. This clonotype originated in a female donor with multiple sclerosis, enrolled in a pregnancy study.

The CDR3 loop reads CASSLALAGRTGELFF. The CDR3 nucleotides are TGTGCCAGCAGCTTGGCACTAGCGGGTAGAACCGGGGAGCTGTTTTTT. V gene TRBV5-6 combines with J gene TRBJ2-2; 9 bases line up with TRBD2. The germline gives CDR1 SGHDT, CDR2 YYEEEE. The junction had 5 bases not matched to a gene; V was cut back by 0 bases and J by 5 bases. The CDR3 is 16 amino acids.